A selection of T cell receptor beta chains follows, all from one sample in a study of T cells after yellow fever vaccination. A single record per CDR3 protein comes from TCRdb applying MiXCR to the 5' RACE reads. The data contain 150,000 to 200,000 distinct CDR3 sequences, approximately 6.2% of them singletons. Here the sequenced sample was CD4+ T cells sorted from PBMCs, taken on the day of the first yellow fever vaccination. These receptors were collected from a man aged 18 to 35 who received the YFV17D yellow fever vaccine. Each CDR3 is given with its conserved first and last residue. The D gene is left open where the match is weak. Size values are once, few and many counts, or a class for expanded clones, and some rows have none.

cdr3_aa,clone_size,d_call,v_call
CASSYSRDSPLHF,many,-,TRBV6-5
CASSPTPGIDTQYF,many,-,TRBV4-3
CAITTSRGDNEQFF,few,-,TRBV10-3
CASSLGAQAANYGYTF,-,-,TRBV5-1
CASSWTSGGDTQYF,many,TRBD2,TRBV12-3/TRBV12-4
CASSLGQSTDTQYF,medium-sized,-,TRBV5-1
CASSPSRNQPQHF,-,-,TRBV7-7
CSVEERGREKLFF,-,TRBD1,TRBV29-1
CASSRHGQDYEQYF,many,TRBD1,TRBV5-1
CASRKGTEAFF,few,-,TRBV6-6
CATSETGAHTEAFF,many,-,TRBV24-1
CASSQGAENYNEQFF,many,-,TRBV3-1
CSVEGGQSTDTQYF,few,-,TRBV29-1
CASSRRDIGDSNQPQHF,few,-,TRBV6-1
CASRFGGGNEQFF,few,TRBD2,TRBV7-8
CASSLWGPGETQYF,many,-,TRBV5-1
CASSSPRRLEAFF,few,-,TRBV7-2
CATTGTTDTQYF,many,-,TRBV6-5
CASSLLSYTQYF,-,-,TRBV7-2
CASGLENGGPQYF,-,-,TRBV12-5
CASSPDTDEQYF,-,-,TRBV18